A selection of T cell receptor beta chains follows, all from one sample in a study of blood T cells in healthy people across ages. TCRdb called the 5' RACE reads again in MiXCR, with one record for every CDR3 protein. Altogether some 760,000 distinct CDR3 sequences are present, approximately 25% being singletons, with the ten largest covering 9.4%. In addition, the sample was reused for a study of T cells of mothers and their children.

The sequenced sample was blood. The source of these receptors is a boy aged 5-17 years in good health. CDR3s include the opening cysteine and the closing phenylalanine or tryptophan. The order of the fields is clone size, D gene, V gene, CDR3 protein. A D gene is named only where the DNA matches it firmly. Some rows mark clone size as missing; the rest say once, few, many or name a class of expanded clone.

few,NA,TRBV18,CASSPPRQLHQTQYF
NA,NA,TRBV29-1,CSVEEELNYGYTF
few,NA,TRBV4-1,CASSQDLGVADTQYF
few,TRBD2,TRBV7-2,CASKRGGTDTQYF
few,NA,TRBV27,CASSFLPLQRTEGSPLHF
NA,TRBD1,TRBV9,CASSVGTGGFTDTQYF
NA,NA,TRBV7-2,CASSLTGGKNYNEQFF
few,NA,TRBV4-1,CASSQDLSKQFF
few,TRBD1,TRBV7-2,CASSPKDSGGHEQYF
NA,TRBD2,TRBV20-1,CSASVLAGDWEGQETQYF
NA,TRBD1,TRBV5-1,CASRRTGGADQPQHF
NA,NA,TRBV20-1,CSARDLIGGGNYEQYF
NA,NA,TRBV7-8,CASLAGLYNEQFF
few,TRBD1,TRBV11-2,CASSFTGQGSGYTF
NA,TRBD2,TRBV6-1,CASSDIIAGAYNEQFF
few,TRBD1,TRBV12-3/TRBV12-4,CASSLAYRGADEQYF
few,TRBD2,TRBV25-1,CASSSGITTDTQYF
NA,NA,TRBV14,CASSQEGYRTRNYGYTF
few,NA,TRBV6-2/TRBV6-3,CASNLGWFGTEAFF
few,NA,TRBV6-5,CASRPGQTNTEAFF
few,NA,TRBV20-1,CSAHVEGSRATYF
few,TRBD2,TRBV27,CASSAGVRGNEQFF
NA,NA,TRBV4-1,CASSQDRGKNYGYTF
few,NA,TRBV28,CASKGGGDYNEQFF
many,NA,TRBV28,CASSSGGNTGELFF
NA,NA,TRBV20-1,CSAQNGFYNEQFF
few,TRBD1,TRBV20-1,CSASGTGGSGYTF
few,TRBD2,TRBV28,CASSGRIAGVYEQYF
NA,TRBD1,TRBV6-5,CAGSYITGATQYF
NA,TRBD2,TRBV27,CASVLAGGPGWQFF
few,TRBD1,TRBV5-6,CASANSPGQGAETQYF
few,NA,TRBV6-1,CASSQPPTYNEQFF
few,NA,TRBV12-3/TRBV12-4,CASTVGELFF
NA,TRBD2,TRBV12-3/TRBV12-4,CASSPYSGRKDYEQYF
NA,NA,TRBV14,CASSQYDNEQFF
NA,TRBD1,TRBV15,CATSREQGSYEQYF
NA,NA,TRBV4-1,CASSLESQSNYGYTF
NA,NA,TRBV5-8,CASRGGGLYNEQFF
once,NA,TRBV7-9,CASSHHTLTASLASEQYF
NA,TRBD1,TRBV12-3/TRBV12-4,CASSSGQGSLLDEQFF
once,NA,TRBV10-3,CAISESRPQGTYNEQFF
NA,NA,TRBV12-3/TRBV12-4,CASSLPTQNTQYF
NA,TRBD1,TRBV7-9,CASSPTGVSYNEQFF
once,NA,TRBV20-1,CSAGDPAYEQYF
once,NA,TRBV5-1,CASSRGLADEQYF